Only a few counts were recorded for the clone carrying this TCR beta chain. The sample belongs to a study of cytomegalovirus exposure and HLA in healthy donors. PCR used 60 Vbeta primers and 13 Jbeta primers. The assay was immunoSEQ multiplex PCR, and TCRdb's table has in-frame clones only and misses some. The sample has 70,000 to 100,000 clones; over 70% are singletons. Per germline, CDR1 MGHRA and CDR2 YSYEKL. There are 16 residues in the CDR3. The junction had 12 bases not matched to a gene; V was cut back by 2 bases and J by 7 bases. The receptor's source is a woman between 50 and 59 years old in good health and CMV-seropositive. The chain joins TRBV4-1 to TRBJ2-3, with 7 bases lining up with TRBD2. Input material: PBMCs. CDR3 sequence: CASSQWAGAGQNTQYF. CDR3 DNA: TGCGCCAGCAGCCAATGGGCGGGAGCGGGTCAGAATACGCAGTATTTT.